The T cell receptor (beta chain) under discussion was sequenced for a study of T cell responses to AZD1222 COVID-19 vaccine (TCRdb year 2021). At the level of the whole study: A total of roughly 240 trial participants underwent TCR sequencing, of whom some 210 received two doses of AZD1222 and approximately 25 received two doses of the MenACWY control vaccine. Enrollment into the trials was organized by age into subgroups of 18-55, 56-69 and 70-plus years, and those subgroups contained approximately 160, 26 and 62 TCR-sequenced participants, respectively.

What the time point label conveys for this sample: about 28 days (+/-7) after the second vaccine dose. Because spike-specific TCR depth and breadth did not differ between the two schedules, AZD1222 recipients who got a second dose at roughly 4 weeks were pooled with those who got a second dose at roughly 12 weeks. Samples from vaccinated people were obtained from the UK trials COV001 and COV002, which included a single-blind randomized controlled phase 2/3 trial of AZD1222 (ChAdOx1 nCoV-19) in healthy adults. For TCRbeta chain sequencing, PBMC samples were collected from trial participants at day 0 and at day 28 after the second dose. Of note for this clone: There is no known antigen for this receptor. No clone much larger than this one lies a single base away; base qualities are absent.

What the research found in general, with its limitations: Reportedly, close to half of the unique spike-specific TCRs recognized epitopes lying outside the regions that are mutated in the B.1.351 and B.1.1.7 variants. Spike-specific TCR breadth and depth rose significantly after two AZD1222 doses compared with day 0 and with MenACWY recipients. In the small 56-69-year group, the increase in depth fell short of significance, most likely because of low power. Conclusions about previously exposed vaccinees are limited because only six or seven AZD1222 recipients were SARS-CoV-2 seropositive at baseline. The vaccine-associated CD4 TCRs covered the entire spike protein, and the dominant responses fell in regions 160-218 and 743-854. Participants were mostly white British and included more females than males, and it was suggested by the authors that clonal diversity may have been underestimated. Because no day 14 peak-response samples were available, repertoires were characterized only after the peak T cell response.

The CDR3 regions of human TCRbeta chains were subjected to immunosequencing. The paper's processing steps were these. TCRs in the repertoires were matched against a reference library of SARS-CoV-2-specific TCRs that had been generated with the MIRA antigen-specificity platform. Breadth was defined as the fraction of unique TCRs that were SARS-CoV-2-associated, and depth was defined as the fraction of total T cells that were SARS-CoV-2-associated. Using the MIRA data, every spike-specific TCR was mapped to the spike region that the TCR reacted to and assigned to either a CD4 or a CD8 class. Log10-transformed breadth and depth values were compared by one-way ANOVA with Sidak's multiple comparisons tests. The clones in this table, taken by TCRdb from immuneACCESS, are in-frame only. Not every clone is retained; where verified, under half of the shortfall comes from an unresolved V gene, and the cause of the rest is unknown. V and J calls and clone size are given by that table; D and trimming were obtained from the DNA. Present in this sample are about 140,000 clones, around nine tenths of which were seen just once. Together, the top ten hold around 3% of the sample.

Including cysteine and phenylalanine, the CDR3 has 14 amino acids. The entry retains the CDR3 DNA only, 42 bases that are in frame from base 1. V is clipped by 6 bases and J by 4 bases, and the sequence between their germline boundaries is 16 bases long. For CDR1 and CDR2, the germline V gene lists MDHEN and SYDVKM. The rearrangement combines TRBV28 with TRBJ2-7, and TRBD1 may be the D gene, going by 5 matching bases. The receptor was isolated from an adult who received the AZD1222 COVID-19 vaccine. Sequencing used peripheral blood, obtained 28 days after the second AZD1222 dose. The DNA reads as follows: TGTGCCAGCAGCTCTCTGGGGCTTTCGTACGAGCAGTACTTC. Translated, it reads CASSSLGLSYEQYF.